A selection of T cell receptor beta chains follows, all from one sample in a study of cytomegalovirus exposure and HLA in healthy donors. Data came from immunoSEQ multiplex PCR; TCRdb stores just in-frame clones and leaves some out. The sample includes 130,000 or so clones. The source material was PBMCs. These receptors originate from a woman in her 40s in good health and CMV-seronegative. The CDR3 runs from the conserved cysteine through the conserved F or W. The D gene is left open where the match is weak.

d_gene,v_gene,j_gene,CDR3aa,CDR3nt
TRBD1,TRBV28,TRBJ2-5,CASSSSTGEAQYF,TGTGCCAGCAGTTCTTCTACAGGGGAAGCCCAGTACTTC
NA,TRBV6-5,TRBJ1-4,CATSEVEANEKLFF,TGTGCCACCAGTGAGGTCGAAGCTAATGAAAAACTGTTTTTT
NA,TRBV5-1,TRBJ2-1,CASSLIPSYNEQFF,TGCGCCAGCAGCTTGATCCCTTCCTACAATGAGCAGTTCTTC
TRBD1,TRBV10-3,TRBJ1-2,CAISGYVEDRGIYGYTF,TGTGCCATCAGTGGGTATGTTGAGGACAGGGGAATCTATGGCTACACCTTC
TRBD2,TRBV9,TRBJ2-5,CASSMGLAGPQETQYF,TGTGCCAGCAGTATGGGACTAGCGGGCCCACAAGAGACCCAGTACTTC
NA,TRBV5-1,TRBJ2-5,CASSPRNRETQYF,TGCGCCAGCAGCCCCAGGAATCGGGAGACCCAGTACTTC
TRBD2,TRBV4-3,TRBJ2-3,CASSQLAGEPDTQYF,TGCGCCAGCAGCCAATTAGCGGGGGAACCCGATACGCAGTATTTT
NA,TRBV7-2,TRBJ1-5,CASSSDRFSNQPQHF,TGTGCCAGCAGCTCCGACAGGTTTAGCAATCAGCCCCAGCATTTT
TRBD2,TRBV9,TRBJ2-4,CASSPTVGTSGGVLAKNIQYF,TGTGCCAGCAGCCCTACCGTCGGGACTAGCGGGGGGGTGTTAGCCAAAAACATTCAGTACTTC
NA,TRBV5-1,TRBJ1-3,CASSFTEGIGNTIYF,TGCGCCAGCAGCTTCACGGAGGGGATTGGAAACACCATATATTTT
NA,TRBV18,TRBJ2-5,CASSFDRPEAGETQYF,TGTGCCAGCTCATTTGACAGGCCCGAGGCCGGGGAGACCCAGTACTTC
TRBD1,TRBV7-3,TRBJ2-5,CASSANRGAQETQYF,TGTGCCAGCAGCGCCAACAGGGGAGCCCAAGAGACCCAGTACTTC
TRBD1,TRBV10-3,TRBJ1-2,CAISGTGSNYGYTF,TGTGCCATCAGTGGGACAGGGTCGAACTATGGCTACACCTTC
NA,TRBV10-3,TRBJ2-3,CAISELTGADTQYF,TGTGCCATCAGTGAACTGACTGGAGCAGATACGCAGTATTTT
TRBD2,TRBV19,TRBJ2-1,CASSITSGGPYNEQFF,TGTGCCAGTAGTATAACTAGCGGGGGCCCCTACAATGAGCAGTTCTTC
NA,TRBV7-3,TRBJ2-5,CASQGSFQETQYF,TGTGCCAGCCAGGGCTCGTTCCAAGAGACCCAGTACTTC
TRBD1,TRBV5-1,TRBJ2-7,CASSLDRNEQYF,TGCGCCAGCAGCCTGGACAGGAACGAGCAGTACTTC
TRBD2,TRBV7-6,TRBJ2-5,CASSLVGGVEETQYF,TGTGCCAGCAGCTTAGTGGGGGGGGTGGAAGAGACCCAGTACTTC
NA,TRBV15,TRBJ2-5,CATSWSRETQYF,TGTGCCACCAGCTGGTCGCGGGAGACCCAGTACTTC
TRBD2,TRBV10-3,TRBJ2-2,CAISGTSGFGVEELFF,TGTGCCATCAGTGGCACTAGCGGATTTGGGGTGGAGGAGCTGTTTTTT
TRBD2,TRBV7-2,TRBJ2-5,CASSLGNLAGGSGQETQYF,TGTGCCAGCAGCTTAGGGAACCTAGCGGGGGGATCGGGGCAAGAGACCCAGTACTTC
NA,TRBV6-1,TRBJ1-1,CASSEHPQGDTEAFF,TGTGCCAGCAGTGAACACCCACAGGGAGACACTGAAGCTTTCTTT
NA,TRBV11-3,TRBJ2-5,CASSSGIQETQYF,TGTGCCAGCAGCTCCGGGATCCAAGAGACCCAGTACTTC
NA,TRBV11-2,TRBJ1-2,CASSRGTNYGYTF,TGTGCCAGCTCGAGGGGGACTAACTATGGCTACACCTTC
NA,TRBV5-6,TRBJ1-2,CASSPQGAGRPGGYTF,TGTGCCAGCAGTCCCCAAGGGGCAGGGCGACCGGGTGGCTACACCTTC
NA,TRBV19,TRBJ2-5,CASSSTDQETQYF,TGTGCCAGTAGTTCGACAGACCAAGAGACCCAGTACTTC